Presented here are 16 T cell receptor beta chains from one specimen sequenced in a study of cytomegalovirus exposure and HLA in healthy donors. Data came from immunoSEQ multiplex PCR; TCRdb stores just in-frame clones and leaves some out. This sample yields hundreds of thousands of clones, of which about 90% are seen a single time; approximately 12% belongs to the top ten. Sequencing used PBMCs. These receptors were obtained from a man between 18 and 29 years old in good health and CMV-seropositive.

The V gene is TRBV15, the J gene TRBJ2-7; D not resolved. This CDR3 is built from 14 residues. V lost 1 base, J lost 2 bases, and 9 bases lay in between. CDR1 LNHNV and CDR2 YYDKDF come from the germline V gene (reference sequence). CDR3 amino acids: CATSRGVTTYEQYF. The CDR3 region has the DNA TGTGCCACCAGCAGAGGAGTGACCACCTACGAGCAGTACTTC.

This chain joins TRBV2 and TRBJ2-1; tentatively, D is TRBD1 (5 bases). Germline loops: CDR1 SNHLY, CDR2 FYNNEI. This CDR3 is built from 14 residues. V lost 7 bases and J lost 7, with 17 bases in between. The CDR3 here is CASTDGQGLNEQFF. CDR3 coding DNA: TGTGCCAGCACCGATGGGCAGGGCCTTAATGAGCAGTTCTTC.

V usage is TRBV29-1 and J usage is TRBJ1-1, with D perhaps TRBD1 (5 bases). CDR1 and CDR2 (germline): SQVTM, ANQGSEA. V lost 6 bases and J 6 bases, leaving 11 bases between the germline ends. The CDR3 loop spans 11 amino acids. CDR3 bases: TGCAGCGTGGGCGGGGGTGCTGAAGCTTTCTTT. Protein product: CSVGGGAEAFF.

The chain has TRBV5-4 and TRBJ1-1; 9 bases fit TRBD1. This CDR3 is built from 15 residues. Unmatched junction bases numbered 3, after V lost 3 bases and J lost 0 bases. Per the germline V gene, CDR1 is SGHNT and CDR2 is YYREEE (reference sequence). This CDR3 is CASSWTGVMNTEAFF. The CDR3, as DNA: TGTGCCAGCAGCTGGACAGGGGTGATGAACACTGAAGCTTTCTTT. The complete variable domain, with remaining parts taken from reference TRBV5-4 and TRBJ1-1, reads ETGVTQSPTHLIKTRGQQVTLRCSSQSGHNTVSWYQQALGQGPQFIFQYYREEENGRGNFPPRFSGLQFPNYSSELNVNALELDDSALYLCASSWTGVMNTEAFFGQGTRLTVV.

The CDR3 DNA reads as TGTGCCAGCGTCGTAAAGCAGGGAAACACCATATATTTT. Translation: CASVVKQGNTIYF. The rearrangement uses TRBV6-1 and TRBJ1-3, with D unresolved. The CDR3 is 13 amino acids. The V end was cut by 8 bases, the J end by 4 bases, with 12 bases between. Per germline, CDR1 MNHNS and CDR2 SASEGT.

This clone was seen a few times. This chain connects TRBV5-1 to TRBJ2-1; 9 bases map to TRBD2. Germline trimming cut 4 bases from V and 0 bases from J; bases unmatched to any gene: 8. Germline assignment: CDR1 SGHRS and CDR2 YFSETQ. There are 17 residues in the CDR3. The CDR3, as DNA: TGCGCCAGCAGCCGATCCGTACTAGCGGGCTCCTACAATGAGCAGTTCTTC. Encoded protein: CASSRSVLAGSYNEQFF.

Here the CDR3 reads CASSLSGGYAGYTF. The CDR3 coding sequence is TGTGCCAGCAGCTTATCAGGGGGCTATGCCGGCTACACCTTC. The rearrangement joins TRBV7-9 to TRBJ1-2; 8 bases line up with TRBD1. The CDR3 is 14 residues long. V shed 2 bases and J 8 bases; nucleotides not matched to a gene: 7. Germline lookup yields CDR1 SEHNR and CDR2 FQNEAQ (reference sequence). Together with reference TRBV7-9 and TRBJ1-2, the CDR3 gives the full variable domain: DTGVSQNPRHKITKRGQNVTFRCDPISEHNRLYWYRQTLGQGPEFLTYFQNEAQLEKSRLLSDRFSAERPKGSFSTLEIQRTEQGDSAMYLCASSLSGGYAGYTFGSGTRLTVV.

V gene TRBV15 combines with J gene TRBJ2-3; no clear D gene. The germline V gene has CDR1 LNHNV and CDR2 YYDKDF (reference sequence). V was pared by 0 bases and J by 2 bases, with 9 bases between. This CDR3 is 15 amino acids long. The DNA of the CDR3 is TGTGCCACCAGCAGAGAGGGCGGATACACAGATACGCAGTATTTT. Protein sequence: CATSREGGYTDTQYF.

The chain carries TRBV13 and TRBJ2-1; perhaps D is TRBD1 or TRBD2 (5 bases each). The CDR3 runs to 14 residues. Trimming pared 5 bases from V and 10 bases from J, leaving 18 bases between. Per germline, CDR1 PRHDT and CDR2 FYEKMQ (reference sequence). The CDR3 DNA reads TGTGCCAGCAGCCCCTCGGAATGGGACGGGGAGCAGTTCTTC. Translated, it gives CASSPSEWDGEQFF.

This clone was seen just once. The CDR3 reads CASSIGQGTSGYTF. The CDR3 coding sequence is TGTGCCAGTAGTATAGGACAGGGGACGAGTGGCTACACCTTC. The chain joins TRBV19 to TRBJ1-2; the match to TRBD1 covers 8 bases. Per the germline V gene, CDR1 is LNHDA and CDR2 is SQIVND (reference sequence). Trimming at V came to 1 base and at J to 7 bases, leaving 5 bases not matched to a gene. This CDR3 region has 14 residues.

The chain has TRBV7-9 and TRBJ1-1, with 11 bases lining up with TRBD1. J gave up 8 bases and V 5 bases, and 7 bases lay outside the gene matches. The CDR3 loop spans 14 amino acids. The germline gives CDR1 SEHNR, CDR2 FQNEAQ (reference sequence). CDR3 protein: CASSPRTGGAEAFF. In DNA form, the CDR3 reads TGTGCCAGCAGCCCGAGGACAGGGGGCGCGGAAGCTTTCTTT.

J is TRBJ2-1 and V is TRBV6-5; D might be TRBD1 or TRBD2, each matching 6 bases. Germline CDR1 and CDR2: MNHEY and SVGAGI. With 6 bases removed from V and 5 bases from J, the gap between germline ends came to 17 bases. This CDR3 comprises 15 residues. CDR3: CASSGGGFSDNEQFF. CDR3 in DNA: TGTGCCAGCAGCGGAGGGGGATTTTCGGACAATGAGCAGTTCTTC.

This clone appeared once. This chain links TRBV27 with TRBJ1-1, with unresolved D. The CDR3 covers 13 residues. Germline lookup yields CDR1 MNHEY and CDR2 SMNVEV (reference sequence). V lost 2 bases to trimming and J lost 1 base, with 5 bases between them. The CDR3 loop reads CASSLNWNTEAFF. CDR3 nucleotide sequence: TGTGCCAGCAGTTTAAATTGGAACACTGAAGCTTTCTTT.

The chain couples TRBV6-5 to TRBJ2-5, with D perhaps matching TRBD1 (6 bases). V was shortened by 5 bases and J by 4 bases, with 11 bases between the two germline ends. There are 13 residues in the CDR3. CDR1 and CDR2 from the germline V gene are MNHEY and SVGAGI. The CDR3 nucleotides are TGTGCCAGCAGTCCCACAGGGCGAGAGACCCAGTACTTC. It encodes CASSPTGRETQYF.

The chain joins TRBV2 to TRBJ1-3; a weak D match, TRBD1 (6 bases). V was pared by 6 bases and J by 4 bases, with 10 bases between. CDR1 and CDR2 (germline): SNHLY, FYNNEI. This CDR3 contains 13 residues. This chain's CDR3 is CASSSDRGNTIYF. In DNA form, the CDR3 reads TGTGCCAGCAGCTCGGACAGAGGAAACACCATATATTTT.

This clone was picked up one time. J is TRBJ2-7 and V is TRBV5-1; 7 nucleotides align to TRBD1. J gave up 5 bases and V 2 bases, and 7 bases lay outside the gene matches. The CDR3 contains 14 residues. CDR1 is SGHRS, CDR2 YFSETQ, per germline. CDR3 bases: TGCGCCAGCAGCTTCCCGGACAGGTGGGACGAGCAGTACTTC. Protein product: CASSFPDRWDEQYF.